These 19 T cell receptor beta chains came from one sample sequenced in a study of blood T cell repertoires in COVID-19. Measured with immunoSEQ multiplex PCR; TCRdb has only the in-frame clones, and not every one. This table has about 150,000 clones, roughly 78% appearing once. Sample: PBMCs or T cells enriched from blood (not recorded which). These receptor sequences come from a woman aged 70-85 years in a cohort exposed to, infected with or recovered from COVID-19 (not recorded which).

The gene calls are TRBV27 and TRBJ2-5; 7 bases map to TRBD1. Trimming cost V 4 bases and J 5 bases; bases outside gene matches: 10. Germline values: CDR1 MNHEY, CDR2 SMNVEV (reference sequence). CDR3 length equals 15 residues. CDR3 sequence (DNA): TGTGCCAGCAGTTCCACAAAACAGGGGCGGGAGACCCAGTACTTC. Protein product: CASSSTKQGRETQYF.

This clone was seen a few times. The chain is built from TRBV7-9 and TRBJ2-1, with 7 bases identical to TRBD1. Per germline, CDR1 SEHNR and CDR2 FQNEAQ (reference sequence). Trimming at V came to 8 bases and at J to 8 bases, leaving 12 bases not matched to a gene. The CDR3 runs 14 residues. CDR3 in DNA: TGTGCCAGCCAGTCAGCAGGGGGAGTCGATGAGCAGTTCTTC. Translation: CASQSAGGVDEQFF.

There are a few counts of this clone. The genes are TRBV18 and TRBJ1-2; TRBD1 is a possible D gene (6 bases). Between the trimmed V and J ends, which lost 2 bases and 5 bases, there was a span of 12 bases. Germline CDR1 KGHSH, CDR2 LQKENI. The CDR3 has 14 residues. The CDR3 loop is CASSPGTPNYGYTF. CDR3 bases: TGTGCCAGCTCACCAGGGACACCCAATTATGGCTACACCTTC. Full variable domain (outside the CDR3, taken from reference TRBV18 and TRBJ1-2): NAGVMQNPRHLVRRRGQEARLRCSPMKGHSHVYWYRQLPEEGLKFMVYLQKENIIDESGMPKERFSAEFPKEGPSILRIQQVVRGDSAAYFCASSPGTPNYGYTFGSGTRLTVV.

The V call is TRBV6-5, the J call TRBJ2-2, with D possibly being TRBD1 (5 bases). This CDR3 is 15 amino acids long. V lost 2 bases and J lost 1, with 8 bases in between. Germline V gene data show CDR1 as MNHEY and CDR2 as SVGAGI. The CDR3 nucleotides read TGTGCCAGCAGTTACGTAACAGGGAACACCGGGGAGCTGTTTTTT. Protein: CASSYVTGNTGELFF.

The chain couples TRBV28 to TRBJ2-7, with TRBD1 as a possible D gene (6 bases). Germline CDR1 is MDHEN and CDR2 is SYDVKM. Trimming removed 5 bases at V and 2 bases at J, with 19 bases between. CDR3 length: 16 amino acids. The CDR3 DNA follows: TGTGCCAGCAGTCGGCCAGGGGTCCCAGCCGCCTACGAGCAGTACTTC. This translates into CASSRPGVPAAYEQYF.

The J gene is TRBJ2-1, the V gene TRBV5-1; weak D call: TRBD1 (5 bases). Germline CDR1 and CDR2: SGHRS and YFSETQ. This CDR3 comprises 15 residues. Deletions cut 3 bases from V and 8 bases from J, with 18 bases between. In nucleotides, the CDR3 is TGCGCCAGCAGCTATCAAGGGGCGAGTCTAGATGAGCAGTTCTTC. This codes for CASSYQGASLDEQFF.

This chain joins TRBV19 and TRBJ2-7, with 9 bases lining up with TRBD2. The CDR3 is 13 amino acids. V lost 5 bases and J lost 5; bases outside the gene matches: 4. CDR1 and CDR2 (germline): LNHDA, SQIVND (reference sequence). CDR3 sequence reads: CASSRGRVDEQYF. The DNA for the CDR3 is TGTGCCAGTAGTCGCGGGAGGGTCGACGAGCAGTACTTC.

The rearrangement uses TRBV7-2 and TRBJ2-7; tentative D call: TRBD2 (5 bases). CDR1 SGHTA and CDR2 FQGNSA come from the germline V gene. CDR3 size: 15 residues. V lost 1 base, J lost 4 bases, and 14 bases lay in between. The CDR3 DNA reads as TGTGCCAGCAGCTTAGTCGGAGGTTTAAGTTACGAGCAGTACTTC. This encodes CASSLVGGLSYEQYF. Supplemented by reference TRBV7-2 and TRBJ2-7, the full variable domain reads GAGVSQSPSNKVTEKGKDVELRCDPISGHTALYWYRQSLGQGLEFLIYFQGNSAPDKSGLPSDRFSAERTGGSVSTLTIQRTQQEDSAVYLCASSLVGGLSYEQYFGPGTRLTVT.

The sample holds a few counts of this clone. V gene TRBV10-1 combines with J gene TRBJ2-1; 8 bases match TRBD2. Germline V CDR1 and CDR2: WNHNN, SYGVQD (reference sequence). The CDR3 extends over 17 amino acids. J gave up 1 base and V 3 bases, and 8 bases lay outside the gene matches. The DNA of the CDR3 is TGCGCCAGCAGTGATAGCTGGGCTAGCGGGTCCTACAATGAGCAGTTCTTC. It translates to CASSDSWASGSYNEQFF.

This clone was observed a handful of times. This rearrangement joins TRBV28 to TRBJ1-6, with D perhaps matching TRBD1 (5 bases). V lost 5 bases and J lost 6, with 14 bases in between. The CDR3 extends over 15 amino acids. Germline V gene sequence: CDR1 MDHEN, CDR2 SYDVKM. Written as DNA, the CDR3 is TGTGCCAGCAGTCCGTTCGGTCAGGGTAATTCACCCCTCCACTTT. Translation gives CASSPFGQGNSPLHF.

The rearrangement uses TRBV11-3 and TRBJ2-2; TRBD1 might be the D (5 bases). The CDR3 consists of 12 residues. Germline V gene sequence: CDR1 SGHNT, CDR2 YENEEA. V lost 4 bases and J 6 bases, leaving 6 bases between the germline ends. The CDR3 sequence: CASSSTAGELFF. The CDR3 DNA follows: TGTGCCAGCAGCTCGACAGCCGGGGAGCTGTTTTTT.

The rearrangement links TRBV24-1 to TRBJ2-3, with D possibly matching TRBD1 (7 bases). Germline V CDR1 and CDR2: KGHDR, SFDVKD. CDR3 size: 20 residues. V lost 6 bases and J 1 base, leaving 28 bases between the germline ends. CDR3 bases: TGTGCCACCAGTCCCCGGGACAGACACACTCGCGGGGCGGGCACAGATACGCAGTATTTT. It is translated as CATSPRDRHTRGAGTDTQYF.

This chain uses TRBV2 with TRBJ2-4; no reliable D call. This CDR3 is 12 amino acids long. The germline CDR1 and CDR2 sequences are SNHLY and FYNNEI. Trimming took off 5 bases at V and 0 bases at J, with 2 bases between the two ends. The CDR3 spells CASSLAKNIQYF. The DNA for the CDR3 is TGTGCCAGCAGTCTAGCCAAAAACATTCAGTACTTC.

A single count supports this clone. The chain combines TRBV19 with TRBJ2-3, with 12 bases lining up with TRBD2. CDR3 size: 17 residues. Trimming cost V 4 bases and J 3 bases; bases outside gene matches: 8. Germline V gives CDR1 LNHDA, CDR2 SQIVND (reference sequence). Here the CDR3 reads CASSTRLAGVGTDTQYF. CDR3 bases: TGTGCCAGTAGTACCAGACTAGCGGGAGTGGGGACAGATACGCAGTATTTT. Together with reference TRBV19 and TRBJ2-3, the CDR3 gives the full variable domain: DGGITQSPKYLFRKEGQNVTLSCEQNLNHDAMYWYRQDPGQGLRLIYYSQIVNDFQKGDIAEGYSVSREKKESFPLTVTSAQKNPTAFYLCASSTRLAGVGTDTQYFGPGTRLTVL.

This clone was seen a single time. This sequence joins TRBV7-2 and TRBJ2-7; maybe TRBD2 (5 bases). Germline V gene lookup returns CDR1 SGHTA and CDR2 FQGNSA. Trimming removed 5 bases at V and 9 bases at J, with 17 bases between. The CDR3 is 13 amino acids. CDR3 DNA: TGTGCCAGCAGCCTCAGTATGGGAGAGGGGCAGTACTTC. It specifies CASSLSMGEGQYF.

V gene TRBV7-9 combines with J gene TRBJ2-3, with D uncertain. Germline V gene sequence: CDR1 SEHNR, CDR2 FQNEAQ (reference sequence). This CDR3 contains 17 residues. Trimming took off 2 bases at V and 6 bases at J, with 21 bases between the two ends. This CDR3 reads CASSLRSRALVGDTQYF. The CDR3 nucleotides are TGTGCCAGCAGCTTACGTTCTAGAGCACTCGTCGGGGATACGCAGTATTTT. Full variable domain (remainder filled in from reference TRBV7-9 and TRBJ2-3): DTGVSQNPRHKITKRGQNVTFRCDPISEHNRLYWYRQTLGQGPEFLTYFQNEAQLEKSRLLSDRFSAERPKGSFSTLEIQRTEQGDSAMYLCASSLRSRALVGDTQYFGPGTRLTVL.

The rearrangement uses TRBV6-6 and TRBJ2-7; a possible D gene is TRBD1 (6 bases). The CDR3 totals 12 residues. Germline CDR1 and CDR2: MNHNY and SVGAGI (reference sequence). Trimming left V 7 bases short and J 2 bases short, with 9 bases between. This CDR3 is CASTPGAYEQYF. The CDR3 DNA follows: TGTGCCAGCACCCCAGGGGCCTACGAGCAGTACTTC.

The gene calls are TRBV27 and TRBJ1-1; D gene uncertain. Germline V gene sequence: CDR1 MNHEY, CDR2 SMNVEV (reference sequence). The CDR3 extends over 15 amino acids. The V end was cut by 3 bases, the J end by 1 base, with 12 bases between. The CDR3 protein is CASSFDTAGNTEAFF. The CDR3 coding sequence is TGTGCCAGCAGTTTTGATACAGCAGGGAACACTGAAGCTTTCTTT.

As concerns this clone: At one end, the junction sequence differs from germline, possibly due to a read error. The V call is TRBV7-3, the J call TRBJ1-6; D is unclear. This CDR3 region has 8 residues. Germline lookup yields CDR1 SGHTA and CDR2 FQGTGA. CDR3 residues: CAAPPPKF. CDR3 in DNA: TGTGCCGCGCCCCCCCCAAAATTT.